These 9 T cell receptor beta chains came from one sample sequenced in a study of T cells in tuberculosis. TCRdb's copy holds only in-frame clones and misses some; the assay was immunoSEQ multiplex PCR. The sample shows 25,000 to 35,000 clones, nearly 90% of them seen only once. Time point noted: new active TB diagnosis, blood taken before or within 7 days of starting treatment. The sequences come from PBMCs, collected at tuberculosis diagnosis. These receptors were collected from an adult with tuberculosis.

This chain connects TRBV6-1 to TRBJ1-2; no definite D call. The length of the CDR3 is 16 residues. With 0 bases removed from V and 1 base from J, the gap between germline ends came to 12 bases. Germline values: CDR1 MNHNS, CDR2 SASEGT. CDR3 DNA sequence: TGTGCCAGCAGTGAAGCGGGCCATGTGGTTAACTATGGCTACACCTTC. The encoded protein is CASSEAGHVVNYGYTF.

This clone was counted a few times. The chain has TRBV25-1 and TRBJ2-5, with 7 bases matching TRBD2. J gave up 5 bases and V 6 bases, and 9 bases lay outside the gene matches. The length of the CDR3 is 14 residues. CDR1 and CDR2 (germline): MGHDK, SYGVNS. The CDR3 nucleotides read TGTGCCAGCAGGCGCGGGGGAGTCTGGGAGACCCAGTACTTC. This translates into CASRRGGVWETQYF.

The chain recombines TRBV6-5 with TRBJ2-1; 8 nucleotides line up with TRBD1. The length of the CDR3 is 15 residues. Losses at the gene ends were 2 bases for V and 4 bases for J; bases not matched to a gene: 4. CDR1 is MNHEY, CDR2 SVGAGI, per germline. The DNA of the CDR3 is TGTGCCAGCAGTTACGGGACAGGTCGGTACAATGAGCAGTTCTTC. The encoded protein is CASSYGTGRYNEQFF.

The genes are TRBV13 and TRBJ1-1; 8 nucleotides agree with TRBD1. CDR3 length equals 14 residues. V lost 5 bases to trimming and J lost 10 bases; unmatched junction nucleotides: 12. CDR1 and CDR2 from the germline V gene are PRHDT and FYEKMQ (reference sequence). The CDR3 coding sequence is TGTGCCAGCAGCCCACGGACAGGGAGGGCTGTAGCTTTCTTT. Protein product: CASSPRTGRAVAFF. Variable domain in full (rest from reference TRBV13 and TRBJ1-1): AAGVIQSPRHLIKEKRETATLKCYPIPRHDTVYWYQQGPGQDPQFLISFYEKMQSDKGSIPDRFSAQQFSDYHSELNMSSLELGDSALYFCASSPRTGRAVAFFGQGTRLTVV.

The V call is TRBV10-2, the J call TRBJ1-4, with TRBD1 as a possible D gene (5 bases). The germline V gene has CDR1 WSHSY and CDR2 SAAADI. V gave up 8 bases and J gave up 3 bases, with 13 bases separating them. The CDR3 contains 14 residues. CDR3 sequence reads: CASSWGESNEKLFF. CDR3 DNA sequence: TGCGCCAGCTCATGGGGGGAGTCTAATGAAAAACTGTTTTTT.

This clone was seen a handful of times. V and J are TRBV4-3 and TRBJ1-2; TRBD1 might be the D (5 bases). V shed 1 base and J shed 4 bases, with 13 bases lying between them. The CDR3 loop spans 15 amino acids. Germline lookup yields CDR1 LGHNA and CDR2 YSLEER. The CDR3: CASSQGQAGGYGYTF. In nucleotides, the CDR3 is TGCGCCAGCAGCCAAGGTCAGGCCGGGGGCTATGGCTACACCTTC.

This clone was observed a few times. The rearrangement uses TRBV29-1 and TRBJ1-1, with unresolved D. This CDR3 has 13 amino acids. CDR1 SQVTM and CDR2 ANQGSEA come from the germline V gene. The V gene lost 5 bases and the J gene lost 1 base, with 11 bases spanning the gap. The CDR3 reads CSVFSSSNTEAFF. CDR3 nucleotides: TGCAGCGTTTTTTCCAGTTCGAACACTGAAGCTTTCTTT.

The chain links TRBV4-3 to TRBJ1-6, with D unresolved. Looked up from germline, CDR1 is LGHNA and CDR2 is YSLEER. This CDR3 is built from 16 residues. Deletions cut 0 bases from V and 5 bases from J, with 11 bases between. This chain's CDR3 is CASSQDAGGNNSPLHF. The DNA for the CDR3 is TGCGCCAGCAGCCAAGATGCGGGCGGGAATAATTCACCCCTCCACTTT.

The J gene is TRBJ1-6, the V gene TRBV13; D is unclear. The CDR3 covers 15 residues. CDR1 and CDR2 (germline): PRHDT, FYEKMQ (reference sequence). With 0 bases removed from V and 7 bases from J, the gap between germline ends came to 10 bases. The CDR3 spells CASSLGAGLNSPLHF. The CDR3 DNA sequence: TGTGCCAGCAGCTTAGGAGCGGGGTTAAATTCACCCCTCCACTTT.